The clone carrying this T cell receptor beta chain was picked up many times. The antigen remains unidentified. The data derive from a study of T-cell reconstitution after alpha-beta-depleted transplantation in children. Study-level findings and limits: It was surviving recipient T cells and thymic progenitors that gave some patients high TCRbeta diversity at day 60. Once a year had passed after transplant, T-cell counts and diversity came mostly from newly produced T cells. The study reportedly traced alpha-beta T cells about two months after transplant to several hundred expanded graft clones.

The authors prepared the TCRbeta library with unique molecular identifiers. In TCRdb, the PCR reads were re-called with MiXCR into one record per CDR3 protein. The repertoire holds under 75,000 distinct CDR3 sequences, with roughly a tenth as singletons. The CDR3 covers 12 residues. The germline V and J ends were trimmed by 0 bases and 10 bases, with 7 bases remaining between them. Germline assignment: CDR1 WNHNN and CDR2 SYGVQD (reference sequence). This TCR was sampled from a boy aged 5-17 years with acute myeloid leukemia, due to receive a stem cell transplant. The starting material was PBMCs, obtained before TCRalphabeta/CD19-depleted stem cell transplant. The chain is built from TRBV10-1 and TRBJ2-1, with a weak D call TRBD2 (5 bases). In DNA, the CDR3 is TGCGCCAGCAGTGAGTCGCGAGGGGAGCAGTTCTTC. Translation: CASSESRGEQFF.